The 32 T cell receptor beta chains below come from one sample, sequenced in a study of T cell repertoires in cytomegalovirus infection. TCRdb re-analysed the reads in MiXCR, keeping a single row per CDR3 protein. The table records some 100,000 distinct CDR3 sequences, 20% to 25% of them present only once. Sequences were obtained from CD8+ T cells from PBMCs. The receptors derive from a human donor in good health (CMV status not recorded). Some clones in this sample may be carry-over from other donors' samples.

In its sample, this clonotype was seen a few times. Sequence at one end of the junction differs from germline and may be a read error. The chain uses TRBV28 and TRBJ2-1; 7 bases agree with TRBD1. Germline V gene sequence: CDR1 MDHEN, CDR2 SYDVKM. The CDR3 length is 13 residues. The DNA of the CDR3 is TGCGCCGCCGGGACAGCCCCTATCAATGAGCAGTTCTTC. Translated, it gives CAAGTAPINEQFF.

This clonotype has a handful of counts. The chain links TRBV12-3 or TRBV12-4 to TRBJ1-3; possibly TRBD1 for D (6 bases). V was trimmed by 6 bases and J by 2 bases, leaving 14 bases between them. The CDR3 loop spans 15 amino acids. This chain's CDR3 is CASRGRTEPGNTIYF. CDR3 coding DNA: TGTGCCAGCAGGGGGAGGACAGAACCTGGAAACACCATATATTTT.

Many counts were recorded for this clonotype. The CDR3 sequence: CASGIGPIYEQYF. CDR3 nucleotide sequence: TGTGCCAGCGGAATAGGACCGATCTACGAGCAGTACTTC. The chain carries TRBV27 and TRBJ2-7; D unresolved. Trimming stripped 8 bases from V and 3 bases from J, with 14 bases between. The V gene's germline CDR1 is MNHEY and CDR2 SMNVEV (reference sequence). The CDR3 consists of 13 residues.

This clonotype turned up a few times. The V call is TRBV11-2, the J call TRBJ2-1; D assignment may be TRBD1 or TRBD2 (6 bases each). This CDR3 has 16 residues. Germline assignment: CDR1 SGHAT and CDR2 FQNNGV. Deletions cut 5 bases from V and 4 bases from J, with 18 bases between. The CDR3 sequence: CASSPGDGGPYNEQFF. The CDR3 DNA reads TGTGCCAGCAGCCCCGGGGACGGGGGCCCGTACAATGAGCAGTTCTTC. Using reference TRBV11-2 and TRBJ2-1 for the parts outside the CDR3, the full variable domain is EAGVAQSPRYKIIEKRQSVAFWCNPISGHATLYWYQQILGQGPKLLIQFQNNGVVDDSQLPKDRFSAERLKGVDSTLKIQPAKLEDSAVYLCASSPGDGGPYNEQFFGPGTRLTVL.

This clonotype has a handful of counts. V is TRBV28 and J is TRBJ2-7, with unresolved D. V lost 6 bases and J 7 bases, leaving 10 bases between the germline ends. Germline V gene sequence: CDR1 MDHEN, CDR2 SYDVKM. There are 11 residues in the CDR3. The CDR3 reads CASRTAREQYF. The CDR3 DNA reads as TGTGCCAGCAGAACGGCGAGGGAGCAGTACTTC.

This clonotype was recorded at least ten times. J is TRBJ2-3 and V is TRBV5-4; D may be TRBD1 (6 bases). Germline assignment: CDR1 SGHNT and CDR2 YYREEE (reference sequence). The length of the CDR3 is 16 residues. V lost 4 bases and J lost 2, with 17 bases in between. The CDR3 coding sequence is TGTGCCAGCAGCATTGCAACAGGGCTCCTCACAGATACGCAGTATTTT. This sequence encodes CASSIATGLLTDTQYF.

This clonotype has a handful of counts. The rearrangement links TRBV6-2 or TRBV6-3 to TRBJ1-2, with D maybe TRBD1 (5 bases). V was trimmed by 4 bases and J by 2 bases, leaving 14 bases between them. Germline V lookup: CDR1 MNHEY, CDR2 SVGEGT. The length of the CDR3 is 15 residues. The CDR3 DNA reads as TGTGCCAGCAGTTCTGGATACGGGGGAAACTATGGCTACACCTTC. This sequence encodes CASSSGYGGNYGYTF.

Ten or more counts support this clonotype. The chain uses TRBV7-9 and TRBJ2-7, with 8 bases identical to TRBD2. The CDR3 is made up of 15 amino acids. The germline V gene encodes CDR1 SEHNR and CDR2 FQNEAQ (reference sequence). After removal of 7 bases from V and 6 bases from J, the junction contained 14 bases not matched to a gene. The CDR3: CASTPPGGRPLEQYF. The CDR3 nucleotides are TGTGCCAGCACGCCGCCGGGGGGGAGGCCTCTCGAGCAGTACTTC.

This clonotype was observed many times. The chain is built from TRBV10-3 and TRBJ2-7; the D gene is possibly TRBD2 (5 bases). V was clipped by 10 bases and J by 5 bases, with 15 bases between them. The CDR3 loop spans 12 amino acids. Germline V gene sequence: CDR1 ENHRY, CDR2 SYGVKD. This CDR3 is CATRASGDEQYF. The DNA for the CDR3 is TGTGCCACAAGGGCCTCCGGGGACGAGCAGTACTTC.

This clonotype showed up many times. The chain joins TRBV7-8 to TRBJ2-7; TRBD1 agrees at 8 bases. J was trimmed by 5 bases and V by 5 bases; bases with no gene match: 8. The CDR3 extends over 14 amino acids. Germline V gene data show CDR1 as SGHVS and CDR2 as FQNEAQ. The chain's CDR3 is CASSPWTGYDEQYF. The CDR3 bases are TGTGCCAGCAGCCCCTGGACAGGGTACGACGAGCAGTACTTC.

The sample holds a few counts of this clonotype. The chain combines TRBV12-3 or TRBV12-4 with TRBJ2-1; D is possibly TRBD1 (6 bases). V was clipped by 2 bases and J by 10 bases, with 18 bases between them. The CDR3 length is 15 residues. This CDR3 reads CASSLPGQGVGEQFF. CDR3 coding DNA: TGTGCCAGCAGTTTACCGGGACAAGGTGTCGGCGAGCAGTTCTTC.

This clonotype came up a few times. The chain couples TRBV12-3 or TRBV12-4 to TRBJ1-6, with 9 bases matching TRBD1. V shed 5 bases, J shed 12 bases, and the junction held 14 bases outside the gene matches. The CDR3 has 16 amino acids. Here the CDR3 DNA reads TGTGCCAGCAGTCAGACCCACAGGGGGCTCTATGGACCCCTCCACTTT. Its translation: CASSQTHRGLYGPLHF.

The V and J genes are TRBV7-9 and TRBJ1-1; 9 bases fit TRBD1. Per germline, CDR1 SEHNR and CDR2 FQNEAQ (reference sequence). The length of the CDR3 is 15 residues. The V and J ends lost 0 bases and 5 bases, in that order; junction bases with no gene match: 4. In DNA form, the CDR3 reads TGTGCCAGCAGCTTAGCCCTGACAGGGGGGACTGAAGCTTTCTTT. This translates into CASSLALTGGTEAFF.

This clonotype showed up many times. CDR3 region: CASRPPGHGTGELFF. In DNA, the CDR3 is TGTGCCAGCAGACCTCCGGGACACGGTACCGGGGAGCTGTTTTTT. This rearrangement joins TRBV7-9 to TRBJ2-2, with D maybe TRBD1 (6 bases). The CDR3 totals 15 residues. Trimming pared 6 bases from V and 5 bases from J, leaving 16 bases between. Germline values: CDR1 SEHNR, CDR2 FQNEAQ (reference sequence).

This clonotype came up a few times. The chain joins TRBV30 to TRBJ2-7; either TRBD1 or TRBD2 may supply D (5 bases each). The CDR3 extends over 11 amino acids. Trimming left V 5 bases short and J 6 bases short, with 11 bases between. Looked up from germline, CDR1 is GTSNPN and CDR2 is SVGIG (reference sequence). In nucleotides, the CDR3 is TGTGCCTGGTGGGACGGCCGCGAGCAGTACTTC. This translates into CAWWDGREQYF. The whole variable domain, remainder taken from reference TRBV30 and TRBJ2-7, is SQTIHQWPATLVQPVGSPLSLECTVEGTSNPNLYWYRQAAGRGLQLLFYSVGIGQISSEVPQNLSASRPQDRQFILSSKKLLLSDSGFYLCAWWDGREQYFGPGTRLTVT.

The chain employs TRBV4-1 and TRBJ2-4; TRBD2 matches 11 bases. V lost 0 bases to trimming and J lost 0 bases; unmatched junction nucleotides: 13. The CDR3 runs to 21 residues. Germline assignment: CDR1 MGHRA and CDR2 YSYEKL. The CDR3 loop is CASSQDQYSASGGRAKNIQYF. As DNA, the CDR3 is TGCGCCAGCAGCCAAGATCAGTACTCCGCTAGCGGGGGGCGAGCCAAAAACATTCAGTACTTC.

This clonotype was recorded a few times. The CDR3 sequence is CASSPSGTGFSGANVLTF. DNA of the CDR3: TGTGCCAGCAGCCCCTCCGGGACAGGGTTCTCTGGGGCCAACGTCCTGACTTTC. V gene TRBV7-9 combines with J gene TRBJ2-6; the match to TRBD1 covers 9 bases. V lost 5 bases to trimming and J lost 0 bases; unmatched junction nucleotides: 8. The CDR3 is 18 amino acids. Germline loops: CDR1 SEHNR, CDR2 FQNEAQ (reference sequence).

V gene TRBV30 combines with J gene TRBJ2-6, with D maybe TRBD2 (6 bases). CDR3 size: 15 residues. CDR1 and CDR2 from the germline V gene are GTSNPN and SVGIG (reference sequence). Trimming left V 4 bases short and J 0 bases short, with 10 bases between. Here the CDR3 reads CAWTSGSSGANVLTF. The CDR3 DNA reads as TGTGCCTGGACCAGCGGGTCCTCTGGGGCCAACGTCCTGACTTTC.

This clonotype was counted only a few times. The rearrangement joins TRBV7-8 to TRBJ1-6; 8 nucleotides align to TRBD1. Trimming at V came to 4 bases and at J to 6 bases, leaving 5 bases not matched to a gene. Germline assignment: CDR1 SGHVS and CDR2 FQNEAQ. This CDR3 is built from 15 residues. The CDR3 is CASSSVTGANSPLHF. CDR3 DNA: TGTGCCAGCAGCTCTGTGACAGGGGCTAATTCACCCCTCCACTTT.

The rearrangement uses TRBV20-1 and TRBJ1-4; tentatively, D is TRBD1 (6 bases). The V end lost 4 bases, the J end lost 4 bases, and 16 bases lay between the germline ends. The germline gives CDR1 DFQATT, CDR2 SNEGSKA (reference sequence). The CDR3 has 15 amino acids. CDR3 sequence reads: CSATDITGINEKLFF. CDR3 nucleotides: TGCAGTGCTACCGATATAACAGGGATTAATGAAAAACTGTTTTTT.

In DNA form, the CDR3 reads TGTGCCTGGAGTAGGAGGGCTGTCGGCAATCAGCCCCAGCATTTT. It translates to CAWSRRAVGNQPQHF. The rearrangement joins TRBV30 to TRBJ1-5; no clear D gene. CDR3 length equals 15 residues. The germline V gene encodes CDR1 GTSNPN and CDR2 SVGIG (reference sequence). The V and J ends lost 2 bases and 2 bases respectively, with 13 bases between them.

This clonotype showed up just a few times. The chain employs TRBV5-4 and TRBJ1-1, with D uncertain. This CDR3 region has 12 residues. V lost 5 bases and J 2 bases, leaving 7 bases between the germline ends. Per the germline V gene, CDR1 is SGHNT and CDR2 is YYREEE (reference sequence). The CDR3 is CASRDGNTEAFF. In DNA form, the CDR3 reads TGTGCCAGCAGGGACGGTAACACTGAAGCTTTCTTT.

The chain combines TRBV12-3 or TRBV12-4 with TRBJ2-2; 9 bases are a match to TRBD2. The trim removed 3 bases at V and 3 bases at J, leaving 5 bases unmatched. The CDR3 contains 16 residues. The CDR3 protein is CASSLGGLAHTGELFF. CDR3 DNA: TGTGCCAGCAGTTTGGGGGGACTAGCCCACACCGGGGAGCTGTTTTTT.

This clonotype was found many times. The rearrangement joins TRBV7-2 to TRBJ2-1, with TRBD2 matching 7 bases. CDR1 is SGHTA and CDR2 is FQGNSA in the germline V gene. CDR3 size: 16 residues. V gave up 4 bases and J gave up 5 bases; unmatched junction bases: 11. The CDR3 loop is CASSSFRDYRNNEQFF. CDR3 DNA: TGTGCCAGCAGCTCATTCCGGGACTACCGGAACAATGAGCAGTTCTTC.

This clonotype showed up just a few times. The gene calls are TRBV4-3 and TRBJ2-7, with 8 bases aligning to TRBD1. This CDR3 has 17 residues. Germline CDR1 and CDR2: LGHNA and YSLEER. The V gene end was trimmed by 0 bases and the J gene end by 5 bases; junction bases not matched to a gene: 12. CDR3 DNA sequence: TGCGCCAGCAGCCAAGATATCGACAGGGGTGTGGTAAACGAGCAGTACTTC. Translation gives CASSQDIDRGVVNEQYF.

V usage is TRBV5-1 and J usage is TRBJ2-7, with TRBD1 identical over 10 bases. Germline loops: CDR1 SGHRS, CDR2 YFSETQ. CDR3 length equals 14 residues. With 4 bases clipped from V and 5 bases from J, the junction kept 6 bases outside the gene matches. For the CDR3, the DNA is TGCGCCAGCAGCCTGGGACAGGGGATGAACGAGCAGTACTTC. It yields the protein CASSLGQGMNEQYF.

This clonotype occurred a few times. The J gene is TRBJ2-5, the V gene TRBV11-2, with no clear D. CDR3 size: 13 residues. The germline V and J ends were trimmed by 5 bases and 2 bases, with 9 bases remaining between them. The germline CDR1 and CDR2 sequences are SGHAT and FQNNGV. The CDR3 DNA reads as TGTGCCAGCAGCCTGAGGTTTCAAGAGACCCAGTACTTC. Translated, it gives CASSLRFQETQYF.

The table lists this clonotype with a few counts. This sequence joins TRBV7-9 and TRBJ2-7; D ambiguous. V lost 3 bases and J lost 1, with 7 bases in between. The CDR3 totals 13 residues. Germline loops: CDR1 SEHNR, CDR2 FQNEAQ (reference sequence). The CDR3 coding sequence is TGTGCCAGCAGCTTCCCGGCTTCCTACGAGCAGTACTTC. Translation: CASSFPASYEQYF.

This chain links TRBV6-2 or TRBV6-3 with TRBJ1-3; possibly TRBD1 for D (5 bases). Between the trimmed V and J ends, which lost 7 bases and 0 bases, there was a span of 13 bases. The CDR3 runs 15 residues. Germline CDR1 is MNHEY and CDR2 is SVGEGT. The CDR3 spells CASNNGAVSGNTIYF. CDR3 nucleotide sequence: TGTGCCAGCAACAATGGGGCCGTCTCTGGAAACACCATATATTTT.

The chain uses TRBV6-6 and TRBJ1-5; D gene ambiguous. CDR1 MNHNY and CDR2 SVGAGI come from the germline V gene (reference sequence). The CDR3 loop spans 14 amino acids. V dropped 0 bases and J dropped 5 bases, with 8 bases sitting between them. CDR3 amino acids: CASSYSHVDQPQHF. DNA of the CDR3: TGTGCCAGCAGTTACTCGCATGTCGATCAGCCCCAGCATTTT.

This clonotype has only a few counts. This sequence joins TRBV19 and TRBJ2-2, with 10 bases identical to TRBD2. The V gene end was trimmed by 2 bases and the J gene end by 5 bases; junction bases not matched to a gene: 8. CDR1 and CDR2 (germline): LNHDA, SQIVND (reference sequence). CDR3 size: 17 residues. The CDR3 DNA reads as TGTGCCAGTAGTATATCAGCGGGAGGGCCGTGGACCGGGGAGCTGTTTTTT. It is translated as CASSISAGGPWTGELFF.

The CDR3 DNA reads TGTGCCAGCAGCACCCAGACTAGTAGAGAGACCCAGTACTTC. This translates into CASSTQTSRETQYF. V gene TRBV7-4 combines with J gene TRBJ2-5; perhaps TRBD2 as D (6 bases). V lost 5 bases and J lost 4, with 14 bases in between. Germline CDR1 SGHVT, CDR2 SQSDAQ. CDR3 length: 14 amino acids.